This T cell receptor beta chain was retrieved from a study of blood T cells in healthy people across ages. Study results and caveats: Compared with aged donors, long-lived donors showed fewer expanded clones, suggesting selection.

Remarks on this clonotype: No antigen is known for it.

The germline V gene has CDR1 SGHDT and CDR2 YYEEEE. Trimming cost V 3 bases and J 3 bases, with 13 bases left between them. The CDR3 has 14 residues. The use of a sample-barcoded 5' primer and a J-beta primer mix characterized a second PCR of roughly 7 to 11 cycles. A tag from a template-switch adaptor with 12 random nucleotides marked each cDNA molecule. In TCRdb, the 5' RACE reads were re-called with MiXCR into one record per CDR3 protein. The repertoire holds 980,000 or so distinct CDR3 sequences, with roughly 43% as singletons. Healthy Caucasian individuals from Russia aged about 6 to 95 served as donors.

Sequences were obtained from blood. This sequence was found in a man aged 30 to 45 in good health. The chain is built from TRBV5-6 and TRBJ2-7; D call uncertain. The CDR3 DNA is TGTGCCAGCAGCTCGTTTGGTGGGTACTACGAGCAGTACTTC. It encodes CASSSFGGYYEQYF. The full variable domain, with the rest looked up from reference TRBV5-6 and TRBJ2-7, is DAGVTQSPTHLIKTRGQQVTLRCSPKSGHDTVSWYQQALGQGPQFIFQYYEEEERQRGNFPDRFSGHQFPNYSSELNVNALLLGDSALYLCASSSFGGYYEQYFGPGTRLTVT.